This TCR beta chain was documented in a study of shared clonotypes between healthy human individuals. For each subset, genomic DNA was distributed in equal portions over several immunoSEQ plates. Some clones are missing from TCRdb's copy, which holds only in-frame ones; the method was immunoSEQ multiplex PCR. The sample lists about 490,000 clones; 70% to 80% were seen once. CDR3 size: 9 residues. Trimming removed 10 bases at V and 4 bases at J, with 2 bases between. Looked up from germline, CDR1 is SGHVS and CDR2 is FNYEAQ. The study, taken as a whole, reports: Exclusively blood specimens were collected; tissue repertoires likely differ.

Details on this clone: Antigen: not known.

Each sample came from a Caucasian adult donor living in Nashville, Tennessee. Sequenced material: PBMCs. The chain has TRBV7-6 and TRBJ1-5; no clear D. The sequence was obtained from a woman aged 40-49 years in good health. Some clones in this sample may be carry-over from other donors' samples. The chain's CDR3 is CATNQPQHF. CDR3 DNA sequence: TGTGCCACAAATCAGCCCCAGCATTTT.